These T cell receptor beta chains were read from a single sample in a study of T-cell reconstitution after alpha-beta-depleted transplantation in children. TCRdb re-analysed the PCR reads in MiXCR, keeping a single row per CDR3 protein. The sample has hundreds of thousands of distinct CDR3 sequences, around 15% seen once; the top ten hold approximately 5%. The specimen comprised PBMCs, mostly from graft donor cells, sampled 360 days after TCRalphabeta/CD19-depleted stem cell transplant. The receptors derive from a male patient under 18 who had a stem cell transplant for acute lymphoblastic leukemia, so the T cells may come from the graft donor. Both conserved end residues are part of each CDR3. Some rows mark clone size as missing; the rest say once, few, many or name a class of expanded clone.

clone size: .; V gene: TRBV2; J gene: TRBJ2-7; CDR3 length: 15; CDR3 protein: CASSGRGTSAPEQYF
clone size: .; V gene: TRBV4-1; J gene: TRBJ2-1; CDR3 length: 18; CDR3 protein: CASSQDGLPGLAGNEQFF
clone size: .; V gene: TRBV7-6; J gene: TRBJ2-2; CDR3 length: 15; CDR3 protein: CASSLDDRGTGELFF
clone size: many; V gene: TRBV5-1; J gene: TRBJ2-2; CDR3 length: 13; CDR3 protein: CASSTLVTGELFF
clone size: few; V gene: TRBV15; J gene: TRBJ2-7; CDR3 length: 14; CDR3 protein: CATSELGFSYEQYF
clone size: few; V gene: TRBV11-2; J gene: TRBJ2-1; CDR3 length: 19; CDR3 protein: CASSLGGTSGRAAYNEQFF
clone size: .; V gene: TRBV9; J gene: TRBJ1-6; CDR3 length: 16; CDR3 protein: CASSPGMAAGGLPLHF
clone size: few; V gene: TRBV29-1; J gene: TRBJ2-5; CDR3 length: 14; CDR3 protein: CSVTGQGTQETQYF
clone size: .; V gene: TRBV10-2; J gene: TRBJ2-7; CDR3 length: 15; CDR3 protein: CASRSERRLIYEQYF
clone size: .; V gene: TRBV29-1; J gene: TRBJ1-1; CDR3 length: 13; CDR3 protein: CSVGLGLNTEAFF
clone size: .; V gene: TRBV7-3; J gene: TRBJ2-1; CDR3 length: 21; CDR3 protein: CASSQNRGPNRPPVSYNEQFF
clone size: .; V gene: TRBV7-2; J gene: TRBJ1-2; CDR3 length: 17; CDR3 protein: CASSFASAAPLRYGYTF
clone size: few; V gene: TRBV20-1; J gene: TRBJ2-1; CDR3 length: 14; CDR3 protein: CSARDRRDYNEQFF
clone size: .; V gene: TRBV28; J gene: TRBJ2-5; CDR3 length: 16; CDR3 protein: CASSSFPPGGVETQYF
clone size: .; V gene: TRBV19; J gene: TRBJ2-1; CDR3 length: 16; CDR3 protein: CASSIGMLAGGGEQFF
clone size: many; V gene: TRBV9; J gene: TRBJ2-7; CDR3 length: 15; CDR3 protein: CASSVGTGGWYEQYF
clone size: .; V gene: TRBV5-1; J gene: TRBJ2-1; CDR3 length: 17; CDR3 protein: CASSLALRTPDSNEQFF
clone size: few; V gene: TRBV20-1; J gene: TRBJ1-1; CDR3 length: 12; CDR3 protein: CSATGQGTEAFF
clone size: .; V gene: TRBV18; J gene: TRBJ2-3; CDR3 length: 16; CDR3 protein: CASSPQQQIFTDTQYF
clone size: few; V gene: TRBV24-1; J gene: TRBJ2-1; CDR3 length: 18; CDR3 protein: CATSDKGLAESHYNEQFF
clone size: few; V gene: TRBV11-2; J gene: TRBJ2-7; CDR3 length: 16; CDR3 protein: CASSLVPSTRRYEQYF
clone size: many; V gene: TRBV21-1; J gene: TRBJ2-3; CDR3 length: 14; CDR3 protein: CASSNSDGRHTQYF
clone size: many; V gene: TRBV20-1; J gene: TRBJ2-1; CDR3 length: 13; CDR3 protein: CSARPQNYNEQFF
clone size: .; V gene: TRBV12-3/TRBV12-4; J gene: TRBJ2-3; CDR3 length: 16; CDR3 protein: CASRLGKAGAGDTQYF
clone size: .; V gene: TRBV18; J gene: TRBJ2-3; CDR3 length: 16; CDR3 protein: CASSPPKASLTDTQYF
clone size: .; V gene: TRBV18; J gene: TRBJ2-5; CDR3 length: 16; CDR3 protein: CASSPPQRLTRETQYF
clone size: .; V gene: TRBV4-1; J gene: TRBJ2-4; CDR3 length: 20; CDR3 protein: CASSQEGLAGGPVAKNIQYF
clone size: .; V gene: TRBV5-1; J gene: TRBJ2-1; CDR3 length: 16; CDR3 protein: CASSSIPGWGVNEQFF
clone size: few; V gene: TRBV7-3; J gene: TRBJ2-3; CDR3 length: 15; CDR3 protein: CASSLTTGLTDTQYF
clone size: .; V gene: TRBV5-1; J gene: TRBJ2-1; CDR3 length: 16; CDR3 protein: CASSLASSSHYNEQFF
clone size: .; V gene: TRBV27; J gene: TRBJ2-2; CDR3 length: 18; CDR3 protein: CASSSGGTGAYHTGELFF
clone size: few; V gene: TRBV11-2; J gene: TRBJ2-1; CDR3 length: 15; CDR3 protein: CASSLSSGSNNEQFF
clone size: .; V gene: TRBV7-3; J gene: TRBJ2-1; CDR3 length: 19; CDR3 protein: CASSLTVADAGAYYNEQFF
clone size: .; V gene: TRBV7-2; J gene: TRBJ2-3; CDR3 length: 14; CDR3 protein: CASLQREGTDTQYF
clone size: few; V gene: TRBV9; J gene: TRBJ1-4; CDR3 length: 18; CDR3 protein: CASSVGRGTALGGEKLFF
clone size: many; V gene: TRBV7-9; J gene: TRBJ2-1; CDR3 length: 14; CDR3 protein: CASSLGQGYNEQFF
clone size: few; V gene: TRBV9; J gene: TRBJ2-1; CDR3 length: 15; CDR3 protein: CASSVGGRVNNEQFF
clone size: few; V gene: TRBV11-3; J gene: TRBJ2-1; CDR3 length: 18; CDR3 protein: CASSLHPKPSGFRNEQFF
clone size: few; V gene: TRBV5-1; J gene: TRBJ2-2; CDR3 length: 13; CDR3 protein: CASSFDGLGELFF
clone size: .; V gene: TRBV7-8; J gene: TRBJ2-5; CDR3 length: 15; CDR3 protein: CASSLVWTDQETQYF
clone size: few; V gene: TRBV24-1; J gene: TRBJ2-7; CDR3 length: 15; CDR3 protein: CASGPGTTCYYEQYF
clone size: many; V gene: TRBV20-1; J gene: TRBJ2-3; CDR3 length: 15; CDR3 protein: CSAINPALLPDTQYF
clone size: .; V gene: TRBV10-3; J gene: TRBJ2-2; CDR3 length: 15; CDR3 protein: CAINTAGGGAGELFF
clone size: .; V gene: TRBV12-3/TRBV12-4; J gene: TRBJ2-2; CDR3 length: 17; CDR3 protein: CASDSGRVPMNTGELFF
clone size: .; V gene: TRBV7-3; J gene: TRBJ1-1; CDR3 length: 14; CDR3 protein: CASSSLGGLTEAFF
clone size: .; V gene: TRBV5-1; J gene: TRBJ2-2; CDR3 length: 13; CDR3 protein: CASSLWTSGELFF
clone size: .; V gene: TRBV11-2; J gene: TRBJ2-5; CDR3 length: 20; CDR3 protein: CASSLVFNTASRFIGETQYF
clone size: once; V gene: TRBV13; J gene: TRBJ1-1; CDR3 length: 17; CDR3 protein: CASSLYGGPTRDTEAFF
clone size: .; V gene: TRBV29-1; J gene: TRBJ1-1; CDR3 length: 12; CDR3 protein: CSVERRETEAFF
clone size: few; V gene: TRBV5-1; J gene: TRBJ1-6; CDR3 length: 16; CDR3 protein: CASSQIYREYNSPLHF
clone size: .; V gene: TRBV11-1; J gene: TRBJ2-7; CDR3 length: 17; CDR3 protein: CASSLTAFGQGAHEQYF
clone size: .; V gene: TRBV7-9; J gene: TRBJ2-7; CDR3 length: 14; CDR3 protein: CASSLPGGRGEQYF
clone size: many; V gene: TRBV7-9; J gene: TRBJ1-2; CDR3 length: 15; CDR3 protein: CASSLAAGTTNGYTF
clone size: .; V gene: TRBV12-3/TRBV12-4; J gene: TRBJ2-1; CDR3 length: 18; CDR3 protein: CASSLTRTSGSSYNEQFF
clone size: few; V gene: TRBV7-3; J gene: TRBJ2-1; CDR3 length: 17; CDR3 protein: CASSPRPGLAEYNEQFF
clone size: many; V gene: TRBV5-1; J gene: TRBJ2-2; CDR3 length: 14; CDR3 protein: CASSFRQYTGELFF
clone size: .; V gene: TRBV3-1; J gene: TRBJ1-2; CDR3 length: 14; CDR3 protein: CASTPNARVDGYTF
clone size: .; V gene: TRBV5-1; J gene: TRBJ2-2; CDR3 length: 15; CDR3 protein: CASSPSVSMSGELFF
clone size: few; V gene: TRBV27; J gene: TRBJ2-3; CDR3 length: 15; CDR3 protein: CASSSRQRLRGTQYF
clone size: .; V gene: TRBV19; J gene: TRBJ2-7; CDR3 length: 12; CDR3 protein: CASTNSLYEQYF